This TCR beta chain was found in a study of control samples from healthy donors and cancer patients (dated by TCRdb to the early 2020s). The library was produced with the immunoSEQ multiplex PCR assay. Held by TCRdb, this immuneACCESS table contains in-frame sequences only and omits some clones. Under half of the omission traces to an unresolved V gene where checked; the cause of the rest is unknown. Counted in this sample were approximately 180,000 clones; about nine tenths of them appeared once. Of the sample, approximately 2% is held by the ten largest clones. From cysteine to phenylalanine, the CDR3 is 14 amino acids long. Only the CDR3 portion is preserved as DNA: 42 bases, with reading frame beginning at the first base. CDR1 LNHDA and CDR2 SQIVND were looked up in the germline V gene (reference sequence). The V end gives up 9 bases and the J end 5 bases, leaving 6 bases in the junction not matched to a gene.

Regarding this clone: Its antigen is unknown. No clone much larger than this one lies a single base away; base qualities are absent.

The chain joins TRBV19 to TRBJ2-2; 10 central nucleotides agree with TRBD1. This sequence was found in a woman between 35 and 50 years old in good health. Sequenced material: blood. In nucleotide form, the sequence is TGTGCCAGCCGACAGGGGGCGGGTACCGGGGAGCTGTTTTTT. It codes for CASRQGAGTGELFF.